A selection of T cell receptor beta chains follows, all from one sample in a study of blood T cell repertoires in COVID-19. Using immunoSEQ multiplex PCR, the repertoire was profiled, and TCRdb retains in-frame clones only, with some absent. This table holds some 250,000 clones, 80% to 85% found once. The material sequenced was peripheral blood. Source of these receptors: a man aged 50-60 years with active or convalescent COVID-19. The CDR3 runs from the conserved cysteine through the conserved F or W. The order of the fields is clone size, V gene, J gene, D gene, CDR3 protein, CDR3 DNA. D genes are given only for firm matches. The size field is filled for only some rows; it gives once, few, many or a size class.

NA,TRBV25-1,TRBJ1-6,NA,CASSFGLYGSPLHF,TGTGCCAGCAGTTTCGGCCTCTACGGGTCACCCCTCCACTTT
NA,TRBV9,TRBJ2-5,NA,CASSVGQGYQETQYF,TGTGCCAGCAGCGTAGGGCAGGGGTACCAAGAGACCCAGTACTTC
NA,TRBV5-1,TRBJ2-5,TRBD2,CASSFGLAGISETQYF,TGCGCCAGCAGCTTCGGACTAGCGGGGATCTCAGAGACCCAGTACTTC
NA,TRBV7-8,TRBJ2-1,NA,CASSPQDFSSYNEQFF,TGTGCCAGCAGCCCTCAGGACTTCTCGTCCTACAATGAGCAGTTCTTC
NA,TRBV4-2,TRBJ2-1,TRBD2,CASSLSSGGANNEQFF,TGTGCCAGCAGCCTGAGTAGCGGGGGGGCAAACAATGAGCAGTTCTTC
NA,TRBV4-1,TRBJ2-3,TRBD2,CASSQQAGTSTDTQYF,TGCGCCAGCAGCCAACAAGCGGGGACTAGCACAGATACGCAGTATTTT
NA,TRBV6-6,TRBJ2-6,TRBD1,CASSSGGTAGANVLTF,TGTGCCAGCAGTTCAGGGGGCACGGCTGGGGCCAACGTCCTGACTTTC
NA,TRBV19,TRBJ1-1,NA,CASSKTNRGTEAFF,TGTGCCAGTAGTAAAACAAATAGAGGGACTGAAGCTTTCTTT
NA,TRBV2,TRBJ2-3,NA,CASRSLLLQYF,TGTGCCAGCCGTAGCCTCTTATTGCAGTATTTT
NA,TRBV30,TRBJ1-2,TRBD1,CAWSGDRVGYGYTF,TGTGCCTGGAGCGGGGACAGGGTGGGCTATGGCTACACCTTC
many,TRBV28,TRBJ1-5,NA,CASRTQGRGVNQPQHF,TGTGCCAGCAGAACACAGGGAAGGGGAGTCAATCAGCCCCAGCATTTT
NA,TRBV30,TRBJ1-2,NA,CAWSVPGLRVDYGYTF,TGTGCCTGGAGTGTACCCGGGTTGCGCGTCGACTATGGCTACACCTTC
NA,TRBV4-1,TRBJ2-1,NA,CASSQVDIISYNEQFF,TGCGCCAGCAGCCAGGTCGACATTATCTCCTACAATGAGCAGTTCTTC
few,TRBV19,TRBJ1-1,NA,CASSIRPGSNTEAFF,TGTGCCAGTAGTATTAGGCCGGGATCAAACACTGAAGCTTTCTTT
NA,TRBV20-1,TRBJ1-2,NA,CSAVRGYGYTF,TGCAGTGCTGTCAGGGGCTATGGCTACACCTTC
NA,TRBV5-4,TRBJ1-2,NA,CASSLRRQKDYGYTF,TGTGCCAGCAGCTTGAGGAGACAGAAGGACTATGGCTACACCTTC
few,TRBV28,TRBJ1-1,NA,CASSQTGNRNTEAFF,TGTGCCAGCAGTCAAACAGGGAATAGGAACACTGAAGCTTTCTTT
NA,TRBV29-1,TRBJ2-1,NA,CSVEQNNEQFF,TGCAGCGTTGAACAAAACAATGAGCAGTTCTTC
NA,TRBV5-6,TRBJ1-2,NA,CASSLTGFDGYTF,TGTGCCAGCAGCTTGACGGGTTTTGACGGCTACACCTTC
NA,TRBV19,TRBJ2-1,NA,CASSIFAGSSYNEQFF,TGTGCCAGTAGTATCTTCGCCGGGAGCTCCTACAATGAGCAGTTCTTC
NA,TRBV27,TRBJ2-5,TRBD1,CASRSTGTGPETQYF,TGTGCCAGCAGGTCTACCGGGACAGGGCCCGAGACCCAGTACTTC
NA,TRBV19,TRBJ2-1,TRBD2,CASSRGAGSYNEQFF,TGTGCCAGTAGTAGGGGAGCGGGGAGTTACAATGAGCAGTTCTTC
NA,TRBV4-1,TRBJ1-1,NA,CASSGTRINTEAFF,TGCGCCAGCAGCGGTACAAGAATTAACACTGAAGCTTTCTTT
few,TRBV3-1/TRBV3-2,TRBJ2-1,TRBD2,CASSQAGGPVDEQFF,TGTGCCAGCAGCCAGGCGGGGGGGCCGGTAGATGAGCAGTTCTTC
few,TRBV5-1,TRBJ1-1,NA,CASSPRRMGTEAFF,TGCGCCAGCAGCCCAAGGCGGATGGGCACTGAAGCTTTCTTT
once,TRBV13,TRBJ1-1,NA,CASSLAVPGHPIF,TGTGCCAGCAGCTTAGCCGTTCCGGGACACCCAATCTTT
NA,TRBV6-1,TRBJ1-2,TRBD1,CASSENVRDRVRGYGYTF,TGTGCCAGCAGTGAAAACGTTCGGGACAGGGTCAGAGGCTATGGCTACACCTTC
NA,TRBV4-3,TRBJ1-4,NA,CASSQGGGVNEKLFF,TGCGCCAGCAGCCAAGGGGGAGGGGTAAATGAAAAACTGTTTTTT
NA,TRBV5-5,TRBJ2-7,TRBD2,CASSFPGGPNEQYF,TGTGCCAGCAGCTTCCCGGGGGGGCCGAACGAGCAGTACTTC
NA,TRBV29-1,TRBJ2-5,NA,CSVGGVVGPYQETQYF,TGCAGCGTTGGGGGAGTGGTAGGGCCGTACCAAGAGACCCAGTACTTC
NA,TRBV10-3,TRBJ1-5,NA,CAARDTNNQPQHF,TGTGCCGCCAGGGACACCAATAATCAGCCCCAGCATTTT
NA,TRBV7-9,TRBJ2-7,TRBD1,CASSPAGTGSEQYF,TGTGCCAGCAGCCCTGCCGGGACAGGGTCCGAGCAGTACTTC
once,TRBV5-4,TRBJ1-1,NA,CASSSTGSAAEAFF,TGTGCCAGCAGCTCCACAGGGTCTGCGGCTGAAGCTTTCTTT
NA,TRBV11-2,TRBJ1-5,NA,CASSLAGNSNQPQHF,TGTGCCAGCAGCTTAGCAGGCAATAGCAATCAGCCCCAGCATTTT
once,TRBV20-1,TRBJ1-1,NA,CSAREAYQAFF,TGCAGTGCTAGAGAGGCATATCAAGCTTTCTTT
NA,TRBV7-3,TRBJ2-1,NA,CASSLTRDNSYNEQFF,TGTGCCAGCAGCTTAACCCGGGACAACTCCTACAATGAGCAGTTCTTC
once,TRBV5-4,TRBJ1-2,NA,CASSFRFNYGYTF,TGTGCCAGCAGCTTCAGATTTAACTATGGCTACACCTTC
NA,TRBV6-5,TRBJ1-3,NA,CASSYRRGAGGNTIYF,TGTGCCAGCAGTTATCGCCGCGGGGCTGGAGGAAACACCATATATTTT
NA,TRBV19,TRBJ1-1,NA,CASSRGQMNTEAFF,TGTGCCAGTAGTAGAGGGCAAATGAACACTGAAGCTTTCTTT
NA,TRBV3-1/TRBV3-2,TRBJ1-1,TRBD1,CASSQELTGVRTEAFF,TGTGCCAGCAGCCAGGAATTGACAGGGGTTCGAACTGAAGCTTTCTTT
NA,TRBV3-1/TRBV3-2,TRBJ1-2,NA,CASSQEVWGGNGYTF,TGTGCCAGCAGCCAAGAAGTGTGGGGCGGGAATGGCTACACCTTC
NA,TRBV7-2,TRBJ2-1,TRBD2,CASSLDDSGVAFSYNEQFF,TGTGCCAGCAGCTTAGATGATAGCGGGGTCGCCTTCTCCTACAATGAGCAGTTCTTC
NA,TRBV19,TRBJ1-1,TRBD1,CASSIAGGTEAFF,TGTGCCAGTAGTATAGCAGGGGGCACTGAAGCTTTCTTT
NA,TRBV7-9,TRBJ1-1,NA,CASSLEFVGPEF,TGTGCCAGCAGCTTAGAATTCGTGGGCCCCGAATTT
few,TRBV7-9,TRBJ1-1,TRBD1,CASTSGQRNTEAFF,TGTGCCAGCACTTCGGGACAGAGGAACACTGAAGCTTTCTTT
NA,TRBV6-5,TRBJ2-1,NA,CASSRGSLGANEQFF,TGTGCCAGCAGTCGGGGGAGTCTTGGAGCCAATGAGCAGTTCTTC
NA,TRBV6-5,TRBJ1-2,TRBD1,CATLLGTGPGYGYTF,TGTGCCACCCTACTCGGGACAGGCCCCGGCTATGGCTACACCTTC
NA,TRBV19,TRBJ1-4,TRBD1,CASSTQGWGVTNEKLFF,TGTGCCAGTAGTACACAGGGGTGGGGTGTTACTAATGAAAAACTGTTTTTT
NA,TRBV12-1,TRBJ2-3,NA,CASSFASSGGADTQYF,TGTGCCAGCAGCTTTGCATCTAGCGGGGGGGCAGATACGCAGTATTTT
NA,TRBV2,TRBJ1-5,TRBD1,CASRGQGHQPQHF,TGTGCCAGCAGGGGACAGGGCCATCAGCCCCAGCATTTT